This TCR beta chain was profiled in a study of shared clonotypes between healthy human individuals. Using ten immunoSEQ deep assay plates, investigators sequenced unsorted PBMC DNA. The repertoire was sequenced with immunoSEQ multiplex PCR; TCRdb's copy has only in-frame clones and lacks some. The repertoire holds hundreds of thousands of clones, with 76% as singletons. The CDR3 is made up of 14 amino acids. The V gene's germline CDR1 is MDHEN and CDR2 SYDVKM. V lost 3 bases and J 8 bases, leaving 13 bases between the germline ends. Points from the study as a whole: Tissues were not sampled, only blood, and their repertoires likely differ. Donor clonotype sharing was expected to depend on sequencing depth.

Worth noting for this clone: The antigen remains unidentified.

Sequenced input: PBMCs. The TCR comes from a woman in her thirties or forties in good health. Some clones in this sample may be carry-over from other donors' samples. The V gene is TRBV28, the J gene TRBJ1-4; D unclear. The CDR3 DNA sequence: TGTGCCAGCAGTTTCGGGCCCACGGGGGAAAAACTGTTTTTT. This codes for CASSFGPTGEKLFF.